What follows describes a single T cell receptor (beta chain). CDR1 SNHLY and CDR2 FYNNEI come from the germline V gene. J lost 2 bases, V lost 5 bases, and 6 bases had no gene match. The CDR3 runs to 15 residues. Participants spanned ages about 18 to 100 years and resided in about two dozen US areas. Cohort 3 donors counted as recovered after two negative PCRs, clearance, or resolved symptoms. The sample belongs to a study of blood T cell repertoires in COVID-19. Across the whole study: Both acute and convalescent COVID-19 samples were obtained from the United States, Italy and Spain.

The data were produced by immunoSEQ multiplex PCR, yet TCRdb's version contains in-frame clones alone and is incomplete. The table includes about 300,000 clones, 80% to 90% detected once. J is TRBJ2-3 and V is TRBV2; 8 positions match TRBD2. The sequenced material came from PBMCs or T cells enriched from blood (not recorded which). The clonotype was recovered from a man under 40 who had recovered from COVID-19. The CDR3: CASSQVSGATDTQYF. The CDR3 nucleotides read TGTGCCAGCAGTCAAGTTAGCGGGGCCACAGATACGCAGTATTTT.